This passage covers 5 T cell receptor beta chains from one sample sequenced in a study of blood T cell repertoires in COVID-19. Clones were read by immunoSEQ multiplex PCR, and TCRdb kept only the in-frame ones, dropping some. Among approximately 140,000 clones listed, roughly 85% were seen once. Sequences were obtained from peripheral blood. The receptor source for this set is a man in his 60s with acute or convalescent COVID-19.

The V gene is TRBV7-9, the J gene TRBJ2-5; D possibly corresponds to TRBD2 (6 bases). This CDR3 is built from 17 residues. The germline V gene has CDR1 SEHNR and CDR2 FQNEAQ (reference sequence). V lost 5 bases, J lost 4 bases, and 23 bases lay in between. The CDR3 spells CASSTLQGSGLRETQYF. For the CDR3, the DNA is TGTGCCAGCAGCACCCTCCAGGGTAGCGGCCTTAGAGAGACCCAGTACTTC.

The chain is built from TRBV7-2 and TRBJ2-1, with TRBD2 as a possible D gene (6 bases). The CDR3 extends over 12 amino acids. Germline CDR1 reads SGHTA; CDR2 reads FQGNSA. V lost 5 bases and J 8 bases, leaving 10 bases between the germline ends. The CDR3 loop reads CASSPRRDEQFF. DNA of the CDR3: TGTGCCAGCAGCCCTAGGAGGGATGAGCAGTTCTTC.

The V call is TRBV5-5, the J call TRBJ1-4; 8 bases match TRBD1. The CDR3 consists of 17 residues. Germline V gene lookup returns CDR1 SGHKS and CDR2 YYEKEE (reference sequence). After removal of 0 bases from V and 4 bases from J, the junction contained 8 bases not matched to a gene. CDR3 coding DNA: TGTGCCAGCAGCTTGGAGACAGGGGCGCTACTTAATGAAAAACTGTTTTTT. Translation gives CASSLETGALLNEKLFF.

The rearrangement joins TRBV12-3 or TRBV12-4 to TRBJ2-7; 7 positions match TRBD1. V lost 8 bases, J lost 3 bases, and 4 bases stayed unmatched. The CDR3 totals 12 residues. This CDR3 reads CASCAGGYEQYF. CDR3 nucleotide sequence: TGTGCCAGCTGTGCAGGGGGCTACGAGCAGTACTTC.

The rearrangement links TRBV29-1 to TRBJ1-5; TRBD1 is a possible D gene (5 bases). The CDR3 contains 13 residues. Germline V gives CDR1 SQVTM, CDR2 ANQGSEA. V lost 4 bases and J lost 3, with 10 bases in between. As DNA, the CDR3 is TGCAGCGTTGGGGCAGGGCTCAATCAGCCCCAGCATTTT. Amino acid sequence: CSVGAGLNQPQHF.